Below are 18 T cell receptor beta chains sequenced from a single sample in a study of cytomegalovirus exposure and HLA in healthy donors. Only in-frame clones appear in the TCRdb table, and some are missing; sequencing was by immunoSEQ multiplex PCR. Of hundreds of thousands of clones in the sample, 75% to 90% were seen once. The sequencing input was PBMCs. The source is a young woman in good health and CMV-seronegative.

This chain's CDR3 is CASSPYSSYGYTF. The CDR3 DNA sequence: TGTGCCAGCAGTCCCTACTCGAGCTATGGCTACACCTTC. The chain couples TRBV28 to TRBJ1-2; D is uncertain. Germline V gene sequence: CDR1 MDHEN, CDR2 SYDVKM. The CDR3 consists of 13 residues. V lost 5 bases, J lost 4 bases, and 11 bases lay in between.

The chain joins TRBV28 to TRBJ2-1, with 10 bases lining up with TRBD2. The CDR3 spans 20 residues. Losses at the gene ends were 3 bases for V and 8 bases for J; bases not matched to a gene: 22. Germline CDR1 and CDR2: MDHEN and SYDVKM. CDR3 DNA sequence: TGTGCCAGCAGTTTCCCTTCCCTAGGACTAGCGGAAAAGAGAATCGATGAGCAGTTCTTC. Encoded protein: CASSFPSLGLAEKRIDEQFF.

This chain uses TRBV19 with TRBJ1-1; the D gene is possibly TRBD1 (5 bases). This CDR3 comprises 14 residues. Germline CDR1 and CDR2: LNHDA and SQIVND (reference sequence). Trimming cost V 1 base and J 4 bases, with 10 bases left between them. CDR3 residues: CASSIVGGSTEAFF. CDR3 coding DNA: TGTGCCAGTAGTATAGTTGGGGGGAGCACTGAAGCTTTCTTT.

V and J are TRBV5-6 and TRBJ2-4; no clear D. The V end was cut by 2 bases, the J end by 0 bases, with 9 bases between. The CDR3 contains 15 residues. The germline gives CDR1 SGHDT, CDR2 YYEEEE. CDR3 DNA: TGTGCCAGCAGCTTTCTGGAGATAGCCAAAAACATTCAGTACTTC. It is translated as CASSFLEIAKNIQYF.

V is TRBV5-1 and J is TRBJ1-2; D perhaps matches TRBD1 (6 bases). The CDR3 spans 14 residues. Germline V lookup: CDR1 SGHRS, CDR2 YFSETQ. V was clipped by 3 bases and J by 7 bases, with 16 bases between them. The CDR3 coding sequence is TGCGCCAGCAGCTCGAGCACTCAGGGGCTTGGCTACACCTTC. It encodes CASSSSTQGLGYTF. The variable domain in full, completed from reference TRBV5-1 and TRBJ1-2, reads KAGVTQTPRYLIKTRGQQVTLSCSPISGHRSVSWYQQTPGQGLQFLFEYFSETQRNKGNFPGRFSGRQFSNSRSEMNVSTLELGDSALYLCASSSSTQGLGYTFGSGTRLTVV.

Of note for this clone: Compared with germline, one end of the junction differs, possibly owing to a read error. The chain is built from TRBV7-9 and TRBJ2-5; 12 nucleotides align to TRBD2. The CDR3 consists of 15 residues. The germline CDR1 and CDR2 sequences are SEHNR and FQNEAQ (reference sequence). The CDR3 DNA is TGTGCCAGCAACTTAGGACTAGCGGGGCAAGAGACCCAGTACTTC. Its protein product is CASNLGLAGQETQYF.

The rearrangement uses TRBV10-2 and TRBJ1-2, with D tentatively TRBD1 (6 bases). V shed 4 bases and J shed 4 bases, with 13 bases lying between them. In germline, CDR1 is WSHSY, CDR2 SAAADI. The CDR3 extends over 14 amino acids. The CDR3 sequence: CASSGSGTTYGYTF. The CDR3, as DNA: TGCGCCAGCAGTGGATCCGGGACAACCTATGGCTACACCTTC.

The V and J genes are TRBV6-1 and TRBJ2-7; the D gene is possibly TRBD2 (5 bases). Germline V gene data show CDR1 as MNHNS and CDR2 as SASEGT. The CDR3 has 15 amino acids. V was cut by 8 bases and J by 0 bases, with 17 bases left in between. DNA for the CDR3: TGTGCCAGCCGAGGTCAACGGGGATACTCCTACGAGCAGTACTTC. Residues: CASRGQRGYSYEQYF.

In its sample, this clone was seen a few times. The same CDR3 arises from other DNA sequences in this sample as well. The rearrangement joins TRBV27 to TRBJ1-2; 7 bases align to TRBD1. This CDR3 has 13 amino acids. V lost 5 bases and J lost 8; bases outside the gene matches: 8. CDR1 and CDR2 (germline): MNHEY, SMNVEV (reference sequence). CDR3 nucleotides: TGTGCCAGCAGTCCCACAGGGGTTTACGGCTACACCTTC. It encodes CASSPTGVYGYTF.

The chain couples TRBV2 to TRBJ1-1; TRBD1 might be the D (6 bases). V gave up 6 bases and J gave up 5 bases, with 19 bases separating them. Germline V CDR1 and CDR2: SNHLY, FYNNEI. The CDR3 has 15 residues. In nucleotides, the CDR3 is TGTGCCAGCAGCGCCTTGACAGGTCACACGACTGAAGCTTTCTTT. This encodes CASSALTGHTTEAFF.

The chain recombines TRBV28 with TRBJ2-7; possibly TRBD2 for D (5 bases). CDR1 MDHEN and CDR2 SYDVKM come from the germline V gene. Trimming removed 1 base at V and 6 bases at J, with 13 bases between. The CDR3 is made up of 14 amino acids. The CDR3: CASSLFSLAGEQYF. As DNA, the CDR3 is TGTGCCAGCAGTTTATTTAGCCTAGCAGGCGAGCAGTACTTC.

This clone was counted between two and nine times. V usage is TRBV4-2 and J usage is TRBJ1-5, with no clear D. The CDR3 spans 13 residues. Germline lookup yields CDR1 LGHNA and CDR2 YNFKEQ. Trimming took off 0 bases at V and 6 bases at J, with 6 bases between the two ends. CDR3 sequence reads: CASSQDGSQPQHF. The CDR3 bases are TGTGCCAGCAGCCAAGATGGCAGTCAGCCCCAGCATTTT.

The rearrangement joins TRBV27 to TRBJ2-7; 8 positions agree with TRBD2. This CDR3 is 14 amino acids long. Germline lookup yields CDR1 MNHEY and CDR2 SMNVEV (reference sequence). V was pared by 4 bases and J by 5 bases, with 7 bases of the junction left unmatched. CDR3 amino acids: CASSYSGMVHEQYF. The DNA for the CDR3 is TGTGCCAGCAGTTATAGCGGGATGGTCCACGAGCAGTACTTC.

The chain carries TRBV6-1 and TRBJ2-3; TRBD2 matches at 9 bases. The germline V gene has CDR1 MNHNS and CDR2 SASEGT. This CDR3 comprises 17 residues. Unmatched junction bases numbered 7, after V lost 2 bases and J lost 1 base. The CDR3 nucleotides are TGTGCCAGCAGTGAAAGGTTAGCGGGAGATCGCACAGATACGCAGTATTTT. Amino acids: CASSERLAGDRTDTQYF.

The chain has TRBV6-5 and TRBJ2-2, with 10 nucleotides matching TRBD2. Trimming removed 4 bases from V and 4 bases from J; junction bases left unmatched: 0. Germline loops: CDR1 MNHEY, CDR2 SVGAGI. CDR3 length: 14 amino acids. CDR3 region: CASSWTSGTGELFF. The CDR3 DNA is TGTGCCAGCAGTTGGACTAGCGGCACCGGGGAGCTGTTTTTT.

This clone has only one observation. The V and J genes are TRBV27 and TRBJ2-2; D may be TRBD2 (5 bases). The CDR3 sequence is 11 residues long. Trimming took 8 bases from V and 7 from J, leaving 8 bases between them. Germline values: CDR1 MNHEY, CDR2 SMNVEV (reference sequence). The CDR3 region is CASLARGELFF. In nucleotides, the CDR3 is TGTGCCAGCTTAGCGCGCGGGGAGCTGTTTTTT.

The gene calls are TRBV2 and TRBJ2-7; the D gene is possibly TRBD2 (5 bases). The germline CDR1 and CDR2 sequences are SNHLY and FYNNEI. This CDR3 has 15 amino acids. V was clipped by 6 bases and J by 1 base, with 16 bases between them. CDR3 sequence (DNA): TGTGCCAGCAGCGACCCACGGGAAAAATCCTACGAGCAGTACTTC. It yields the protein CASSDPREKSYEQYF. Supplemented by reference TRBV2 and TRBJ2-7, the full variable domain reads EPEVTQTPSHQVTQMGQEVILRCVPISNHLYFYWYRQILGQKVEFLVSFYNNEISEKSEIFDDQFSVERPDGSNFTLKIRSTKLEDSAMYFCASSDPREKSYEQYFGPGTRLTVT.

This rearrangement joins TRBV4-1 to TRBJ2-5; 8 bases align to TRBD2. CDR1 is MGHRA and CDR2 is YSYEKL in the germline V gene. The CDR3 is 17 residues long. Trimming removed 4 bases from V and 4 bases from J; junction bases left unmatched: 14. CDR3 in DNA: TGCGCCAGCAGCCCAGCCGAGAGCGGGAGCTCCCGAGAGACCCAGTACTTC. Protein sequence: CASSPAESGSSRETQYF.